The sequence of this T cell receptor beta chain was determined in a study of metastatic and nonmetastatic thyroid tumors. On the study more broadly: Repertoires were compared across blood and tumor or nodule tissue from malignant and benign thyroid patients. Points from the study as a whole: In blood and tumor, TCR beta diversity was reportedly significantly higher in malignant thyroid tumors than in benign nodules.

Ahead of thyroid surgery, no patient had received treatment of any kind. This clone was seen ten or more times. Its antigen remains unidentified. Per the original data handling: Between-group CDR3 differences, defined by clinicopathological status, yielded a distant-metastasis classifier for papillary thyroid cancer. MiXCR reprocessed the PCR reads for TCRdb. TCRdb, not the original authors, processed these V and J calls. Among 45,000 to 55,000 clones listed, roughly a quarter were seen once. Germline CDR1 reads LNHNV; CDR2 reads YYDKDF (reference sequence). V lost 3 bases to trimming and J lost 4 bases, with 4 bases between them. The CDR3 is 12 residues long.

The clonotype comes from a male donor with papillary thyroid cancer or a benign thyroid nodule (not recorded which). Some clones in this sample may be carry-over from other donors' samples. Source material: blood. V and J are TRBV15 and TRBJ2-1, with D hard to call. The CDR3 reads CATSRLYNEQFF. CDR3 bases: TGTGCCACCAGCAGGCTGTACAATGAGCAGTTCTTC.